The 17 T cell receptor beta chains below all came from one sample that was sequenced in a study of neurological immune-mediated disorders. Using its own MiXCR run on the 5' RACE reads, TCRdb lists one record per CDR3 protein. This sample has tens of thousands of distinct CDR3 sequences; 10% occur once, and the top ten carry about 1.7%. The sample taken for sequencing was PBMCs. Every receptor here comes from a man aged 35 to 55 in good health.

In its sample, this clonotype was seen many times. The chain couples TRBV7-6 to TRBJ2-7; D is possibly TRBD2 (6 bases). With 1 base removed from V and 7 bases from J, the gap between germline ends came to 14 bases. CDR3 length: 14 amino acids. CDR1 and CDR2 (germline): SGHVS, FNYEAQ. As DNA, the CDR3 is TGTGCCAGCAGCTTAGTCCCGGGAGACTGGGAGCAGTACTTC. Translating gives CASSLVPGDWEQYF.

In its sample, this clonotype was seen many times. The rearrangement links TRBV5-1 to TRBJ2-7; D may be TRBD1 (7 bases). Germline assignment: CDR1 SGHRS and CDR2 YFSETQ. V gave up 3 bases and J gave up 2 bases, with 12 bases separating them. The CDR3 has 14 amino acids. CDR3 protein: CASSWGDRPYEQYF. CDR3 nucleotides: TGCGCCAGCAGCTGGGGGGACAGACCCTACGAGCAGTACTTC.

This clonotype was picked up many times. The genes are TRBV10-2 and TRBJ1-6, with 7 bases matching TRBD1. Trimming at V came to 2 bases and at J to 5 bases, leaving 6 bases not matched to a gene. This CDR3 is built from 16 residues. Looked up from germline, CDR1 is WSHSY and CDR2 is SAAADI. CDR3 sequence reads: CASSEGTEGNNSPLHF. For the CDR3, the DNA is TGCGCCAGCAGTGAGGGGACAGAGGGTAATAATTCACCCCTCCACTTT.

The sample holds a few counts of this clonotype. The rearrangement joins TRBV18 to TRBJ1-2, with D hard to call. V lost 2 bases, J lost 4 bases, and 17 bases lay in between. Germline V gives CDR1 KGHSH, CDR2 LQKENI. CDR3 length: 16 residues. The CDR3 protein is CASSPSSGSSFYGYTF. CDR3 coding DNA: TGTGCCAGCTCACCAAGTTCAGGATCCTCGTTCTATGGCTACACCTTC. The variable domain in full, with the rest retrieved from reference TRBV18 and TRBJ1-2, is NAGVMQNPRHLVRRRGQEARLRCSPMKGHSHVYWYRQLPEEGLKFMVYLQKENIIDESGMPKERFSAEFPKEGPSILRIQQVVRGDSAAYFCASSPSSGSSFYGYTFGSGTRLTVV.

This clonotype was counted many times. This chain links TRBV20-1 with TRBJ2-7; D is uncertain. From germline, CDR1 is DFQATT and CDR2 SNEGSKA (reference sequence). The CDR3 is 12 residues long. V was pared by 5 bases and J by 2 bases, with 10 bases between. The CDR3 nucleotides are TGCAGTGCTCAATTTAACCCCTACGAGCAGTACTTC. Translating it yields CSAQFNPYEQYF.

This clonotype appeared many times. The rearrangement joins TRBV5-1 to TRBJ1-3; no firm D call. CDR1 and CDR2 from the germline V gene are SGHRS and YFSETQ. CDR3 size: 15 residues. V dropped 1 base and J dropped 4 bases, with 12 bases sitting between them. The CDR3 loop reads CASSLTQTAGNTIYF. CDR3 DNA sequence: TGCGCCAGCAGCTTGACACAAACTGCAGGAAACACCATATATTTT.

The chain carries TRBV15 and TRBJ2-5; possible D gene TRBD1, 6 bases. V was pared by 2 bases and J by 1 base, with 14 bases between. There are 16 residues in the CDR3. In germline, CDR1 is LNHNV, CDR2 YYDKDF (reference sequence). In nucleotides, the CDR3 is TGTGCCACCAGCAGATCATTGGACAGCCTCCAAGAGACCCAGTACTTC. Residues: CATSRSLDSLQETQYF. The whole variable domain, filled in from reference TRBV15 and TRBJ2-5, reads DAMVIQNPRYQVTQFGKPVTLSCSQTLNHNVMYWYQQKSSQAPKLLFHYYDKDFNNEADTPDNFQSRRPNTSFCFLDIRSPGLGDTAMYLCATSRSLDSLQETQYFGPGTRLLVL.

The gene calls are TRBV6-4 and TRBJ2-7; 11 bases match TRBD2. This CDR3 is 23 amino acids long. V dropped 2 bases and J dropped 5; count of bases not matched to a gene: 29. Germline V gene data show CDR1 as MRHNA and CDR2 as SNTAGT. In nucleotides, the CDR3 is TGTGCCAGCAGTGACGGGGGACTGTTCATTGAGGGACTAGCGGTCTCCAGGGTCCACGAGCAGTACTTC. This codes for CASSDGGLFIEGLAVSRVHEQYF.

This clonotype was recorded at least ten times. The chain uses TRBV10-3 and TRBJ1-2; D unclear. The V gene's germline CDR1 is ENHRY and CDR2 SYGVKD. The V end was cut by 1 base, the J end by 8 bases, with 17 bases between. The CDR3 sequence is 15 residues long. The chain's CDR3 is CAISEFGNSPLGYTF. CDR3 sequence (DNA): TGTGCCATCAGTGAGTTTGGAAACTCCCCTCTGGGCTACACCTTC.

This clonotype has ten or more counts. This chain uses TRBV29-1 with TRBJ2-2; D unresolved. V was cut by 8 bases and J by 3 bases, with 10 bases left in between. Germline V gives CDR1 SQVTM, CDR2 ANQGSEA. The CDR3 covers 12 residues. The CDR3 protein is CSLRTDTGELFF. In nucleotides, the CDR3 is TGCAGCTTAAGAACCGACACCGGGGAGCTGTTTTTT.

In regard to this clonotype: A read error is possible here, since a much larger clone lies one base away. The genes are TRBV7-3 and TRBJ2-6; unclear D gene. CDR1 is SGHTA and CDR2 is FQGTGA in the germline V gene. The CDR3 has 13 residues. CDR3 protein: CAISRTGANVLTF. The CDR3 DNA reads as TGTGCCATCAGCCGCACGGGGGCCAACGTCCTGACTTTC.

This clonotype was seen at least ten times. V is TRBV12-3 or TRBV12-4 and J is TRBJ1-1, with D unclear. The CDR3 consists of 13 residues. Deletions cut 6 bases from V and 1 base from J, with 9 bases between. The CDR3 protein is CASSPPKNTEAFF. In DNA form, the CDR3 reads TGTGCCAGCAGCCCTCCAAAGAACACTGAAGCTTTCTTT.

This clonotype was found many times. The V and J genes are TRBV5-1 and TRBJ1-1; D gene uncertain. The CDR3 covers 14 residues. The V end was cut by 4 bases, the J end by 1 base, with 11 bases between. CDR1 and CDR2 from the germline V gene are SGHRS and YFSETQ. The CDR3: CASSTQWGNTEAFF. In DNA, the CDR3 is TGCGCCAGCAGCACCCAATGGGGGAACACTGAAGCTTTCTTT.

There are many counts of this clonotype. The CDR3 bases are TGTGCCAGCACCTCCGGACAGCGTAACACCGGGGAGCTGTTTTTT. Its translation: CASTSGQRNTGELFF. The V call is TRBV5-6, the J call TRBJ2-2; D is perhaps TRBD1 (6 bases). The CDR3 consists of 15 residues. Per germline, CDR1 SGHDT and CDR2 YYEEEE. The ends were cut back, 6 bases at V and 2 bases at J, with 14 bases in the middle.

The V call is TRBV9, the J call TRBJ2-1; 13 bases agree with TRBD2. V shed 7 bases and J 8 bases; nucleotides not matched to a gene: 12. The germline CDR1 and CDR2 sequences are SGDLS and YYNGEE. The CDR3 is 16 amino acids. The DNA for the CDR3 is TGTGCCAGCCGTCCGGGACTAGCGGGACGACCGTATGAGCAGTTCTTC. Its protein is CASRPGLAGRPYEQFF. The full variable domain, rest sourced from reference TRBV9 and TRBJ2-1, is DSGVTQTPKHLITATGQRVTLRCSPRSGDLSVYWYQQSLDQGLQFLIQYYNGEERAKGNILERFSAQQFPDLHSELNLSSLELGDSALYFCASRPGLAGRPYEQFFGPGTRLTVL.

This clonotype showed up many times. The chain couples TRBV11-2 to TRBJ2-1, with 8 bases identical to TRBD2. This CDR3 is 17 amino acids long. Germline lookup yields CDR1 SGHAT and CDR2 FQNNGV. The J segment lost 3 bases and the V segment lost 2 bases, leaving 9 bases of the junction unmatched. The CDR3: CASSLTWSSGNYNEQFF. CDR3 nucleotides: TGTGCCAGCAGCTTAACCTGGAGTAGCGGGAACTACAATGAGCAGTTCTTC.

This clonotype was recorded at least ten times. This chain links TRBV19 with TRBJ2-1; 8 bases match TRBD2. Germline trimming cut 7 bases from V and 9 bases from J; bases unmatched to any gene: 14. This CDR3 is built from 15 residues. CDR1 is LNHDA and CDR2 is SQIVND in the germline V gene (reference sequence). The CDR3 is CASKGWDGGVSEQFF. CDR3 sequence (DNA): TGTGCCAGTAAGGGGTGGGACGGGGGGGTGAGTGAGCAGTTCTTC.